The 17 T cell receptor beta chains in this list originate from one sample, sequenced in a study of human T cells and chemical hapten exposure. The time point is: pre-sensitization, week 0. The treatment denotes: therapeutic diphenylcyclopropenone sensitization with weekly scalp DPC. Each CDR3 protein gets one entry after TCRdb re-called the RACE reads with MiXCR. The sample lists more than 70,000 distinct CDR3 sequences; about 8% were seen once. This material consisted of whole blood, taken in connection with sensitization to the hapten diphenylcyclopropenone (DPC). Source of these receptors: a man aged 40-50 years with alopecia areata. Some clones in this sample may be carry-over from other donors' samples.

This clonotype was recorded at least ten times. The V call is TRBV11-3, the J call TRBJ2-7; TRBD1 or TRBD2 may be the D gene (5 bases each). CDR1 is SGHNT and CDR2 is YENEEA in the germline V gene. With 5 bases removed from V and 3 bases from J, the gap between germline ends came to 11 bases. This CDR3 contains 13 residues. The CDR3 nucleotides are TGTGCCAGCAGCCGGGACGGCCTCTACGAGCAGTACGTC. Translated, it gives CASSRDGLYEQYV.

The gene calls are TRBV7-9 and TRBJ1-6; D is possibly TRBD1 (5 bases). CDR3 size: 14 residues. Germline CDR1 is SEHNR and CDR2 is FQNEAQ (reference sequence). V was shortened by 4 bases and J by 10 bases, with 14 bases between the two germline ends. CDR3 DNA sequence: TGTGCCAGCAGCTCGGGGGGGACTGAATCACCCCTCCACTTT. Translated: CASSSGGTESPLHF. The full variable domain, completed using reference TRBV7-9 and TRBJ1-6, is DTGVSQNPRHKITKRGQNVTFRCDPISEHNRLYWYRQTLGQGPEFLTYFQNEAQLEKSRLLSDRFSAERPKGSFSTLEIQRTEQGDSAMYLCASSSGGTESPLHFGNGTRLTVT.

This clonotype was detected a few times. This chain uses TRBV13 with TRBJ2-3; TRBD2 matches 12 bases. The J segment lost 7 bases and the V segment lost 5 bases, leaving 7 bases of the junction unmatched. Per germline, CDR1 PRHDT and CDR2 FYEKMQ (reference sequence). The CDR3 contains 15 residues. The CDR3 protein is CASSPDGLAGNTQYF. The CDR3 DNA sequence: TGTGCCAGCAGCCCAGACGGACTAGCGGGAAATACGCAGTATTTT.

The chain carries TRBV30 and TRBJ1-6; 9 nucleotides line up with TRBD1. Losses at the gene ends were 5 bases for V and 9 bases for J; bases not matched to a gene: 11. CDR1 and CDR2 (germline): GTSNPN, SVGIG (reference sequence). The CDR3 length is 15 residues. CDR3 sequence: CAWCPGTGWVSPLHF. The CDR3 DNA reads TGTGCCTGGTGTCCCGGGACAGGGTGGGTTTCACCCCTCCACTTT.

The V call is TRBV14, the J call TRBJ2-3; D remains unclear. CDR1 and CDR2 (germline): SGHDN, FVKESK. The CDR3 is made up of 12 amino acids. Trimming cost V 0 bases and J 14 bases, with 12 bases left between them. The CDR3 protein is CASSQDGPLPYF. For the CDR3, the DNA is TGTGCCAGCAGCCAAGACGGGCCACTCCCGTATTTT. Filled out from reference TRBV14 and TRBJ2-3, the complete variable domain reads EAGVTQFPSHSVIEKGQTVTLRCDPISGHDNLYWYRRVMGKEIKFLLHFVKESKQDESGMPNNRFLAERTGGTYSTLKVQPAELEDSGVYFCASSQDGPLPYFGPGTRLTVL.

This clonotype has ten or more counts. DNA for the CDR3: TGTGCCAGCAGCTTAAGGAGACTAGCGGGCGCTTACGAGCAGTACTTC. Translation gives CASSLRRLAGAYEQYF. The chain links TRBV7-8 to TRBJ2-7, with 10 bases identical to TRBD2. Germline values: CDR1 SGHVS, CDR2 FQNEAQ. V shed 2 bases and J 4 bases; nucleotides not matched to a gene: 8. This CDR3 has 16 amino acids.

This clonotype was detected a few times. The rearrangement joins TRBV5-1 to TRBJ2-5; D is uncertain. The CDR3 sequence is 16 residues long. The germline CDR1 and CDR2 sequences are SGHRS and YFSETQ. Between the trimmed V and J ends, which lost 1 base and 2 bases, there was a span of 15 bases. CDR3 protein: CASSLQARTTQETQYF. CDR3 bases: TGCGCCAGCAGCTTGCAAGCTCGGACCACTCAAGAGACCCAGTACTTC.

The chain is built from TRBV15 and TRBJ2-1; D might be TRBD2 (6 bases). Germline CDR1 and CDR2: LNHNV and YYDKDF (reference sequence). This CDR3 has 16 amino acids. V lost 0 bases and J 1 base, leaving 10 bases between the germline ends. The CDR3 sequence is CATSRDFGGSYNEQFF. CDR3 coding DNA: TGTGCCACCAGCAGAGATTTCGGGGGATCCTACAATGAGCAGTTCTTC.

This sequence joins TRBV5-1 and TRBJ2-1, with 14 bases matching TRBD2. The germline gives CDR1 SGHRS, CDR2 YFSETQ. The trim removed 4 bases at V and 8 bases at J, leaving 14 bases unmatched. The CDR3 loop spans 18 amino acids. The CDR3 protein is CASSHTGTSGSVADEQFF. As DNA, the CDR3 is TGCGCCAGCAGCCACACCGGGACTAGCGGGAGTGTGGCGGATGAGCAGTTCTTC.

This clonotype was detected many times. The chain uses TRBV9 and TRBJ2-7, with unresolved D. V lost 4 bases to trimming and J lost 4 bases, with 21 bases between them. The CDR3 is 16 amino acids. In germline, CDR1 is SGDLS, CDR2 YYNGEE. This CDR3 is CASSRSLPTWVYEQYV. In DNA form, the CDR3 reads TGTGCCAGCAGCAGGTCACTACCTACCTGGGTGTACGAGCAGTACGTC.

This clonotype occurred a few times. The chain combines TRBV29-1 with TRBJ2-7; 8 nucleotides agree with TRBD1. The trim removed 4 bases at V and 2 bases at J, leaving 10 bases unmatched. Per the germline V gene, CDR1 is SQVTM and CDR2 is ANQGSEA. The CDR3 is 15 amino acids. CDR3 residues: CSVGTPGTGPYEQYF. In nucleotides, the CDR3 is TGCAGCGTTGGCACCCCCGGGACAGGTCCCTACGAGCAGTACTTC.

The CDR3 DNA reads as TGTGCCACCAGTGATCACCGGAGCTCCTACGAGCAGTACGTC. The encoded protein is CATSDHRSSYEQYV. This rearrangement joins TRBV24-1 to TRBJ2-7, with D unclear. The CDR3 has 14 amino acids. The germline V gene encodes CDR1 KGHDR and CDR2 SFDVKD. Trimming shortened V by 3 bases and J by 0 bases, and 8 bases separated the two germline ends.

This clonotype was recorded a few times. The V call is TRBV7-8, the J call TRBJ1-5; 8 bases are shared with TRBD1. Germline V lookup: CDR1 SGHVS, CDR2 FQNEAQ. Unmatched junction bases numbered 5, after V lost 4 bases and J lost 0 bases. The CDR3 is 16 amino acids. This chain's CDR3 is CASSSWTGSSNQPQHF. The CDR3 region has the DNA TGTGCCAGCAGCTCTTGGACAGGGAGTAGCAATCAGCCCCAGCATTTT.

The chain links TRBV6-5 to TRBJ1-6, with 9 positions matching TRBD1. The CDR3 sequence is 14 residues long. CDR1 MNHEY and CDR2 SVGAGI come from the germline V gene. Losses at the gene ends were 7 bases for V and 7 bases for J; bases not matched to a gene: 5. The CDR3 reads CASNYDRGNSPLHF. The CDR3 region has the DNA TGTGCCAGCAATTATGACAGGGGGAATTCACCCCTCCACTTT.

In its sample, this clonotype was seen a few times. The rearrangement links TRBV20-1 to TRBJ2-3; D gene unclear. Germline V gene sequence: CDR1 DFQATT, CDR2 SNEGSKA (reference sequence). This CDR3 is built from 11 residues. Trimming cost V 1 base and J 2 bases, with 1 base left between them. CDR3 amino acids: CSARVTDTQYF. In DNA, the CDR3 is TGCAGTGCTAGAGTCACAGATACGCAGTATTTT.

This clonotype was detected a few times. The chain joins TRBV5-1 to TRBJ2-1; D might be TRBD2 (6 bases). The V gene lost 2 bases and the J gene lost 4 bases, with 10 bases spanning the gap. CDR1 SGHRS and CDR2 YFSETQ come from the germline V gene. The CDR3 covers 14 residues. CDR3: CASSLLADYNEQFF. The CDR3 region has the DNA TGCGCCAGCAGCTTATTAGCGGATTACAATGAGCAGTTCTTC. Drawing the rest from reference TRBV5-1 and TRBJ2-1, the complete variable domain is KAGVTQTPRYLIKTRGQQVTLSCSPISGHRSVSWYQQTPGQGLQFLFEYFSETQRNKGNFPGRFSGRQFSNSRSEMNVSTLELGDSALYLCASSLLADYNEQFFGPGTRLTVL.

This clonotype has ten or more counts. This chain uses TRBV27 with TRBJ1-1, with 8 bases lining up with TRBD1. V was clipped by 5 bases and J by 0 bases; unmatched bases: 8. The CDR3 is 16 amino acids. CDR1 MNHEY and CDR2 SMNVEV come from the germline V gene (reference sequence). CDR3 region: CASSPRQGTMNTEAFF. The DNA for the CDR3 is TGTGCCAGCAGTCCGAGACAGGGGACTATGAACACTGAAGCTTTCTTT.